This record concerns one TCR beta chain sequence. Its antigen is as yet unknown. Germline V gene lookup returns CDR1 SQVTM and CDR2 ANQGSEA. V was trimmed by 4 bases and J by 2 bases, leaving 9 bases between them. The CDR3 contains 13 residues. Primed by a sample-barcoded 5' primer and a J-beta primer mix, a second PCR proceeded for about 6 to 12 cycles. Each CDR3 protein gets one entry after TCRdb re-called the 5' RACE reads with MiXCR. Of some 750,000 distinct CDR3 sequences listed, about 24% are singletons. The individuals who served as donors were healthy Caucasians living in Russia, aged about 6 to 95. The data are from a study of blood T cells in healthy people across ages. Findings and caveats of the study: As age increased, TCR beta diversity per million T cells fell in a roughly linear fashion.

This clonotype was sampled from a man in his 70s in good health. This rearrangement joins TRBV29-1 to TRBJ1-5; no clear D. The material sequenced was blood. The CDR3 loop is CSVGHGGNQPQHF. Here the CDR3 DNA reads TGCAGCGTTGGACATGGAGGCAATCAGCCCCAGCATTTT.